Included here is one T cell receptor beta chain sequence, with context. This sample is drawn from a study of blood T cell repertoires in COVID-19. Whole-study context: T cells, B-cell-depleted T cells, or PBMCs supplied cDNA or gDNA.

In the authors' workflow: Estimation of nucleated cell counts relied on the amplification of reference gene primers. Only in-frame clones appear in the TCRdb table, and some are missing; sequencing was by immunoSEQ multiplex PCR. Clone size and V and J calls were adopted from that table, with D and trimming inferred from the DNA. The table shows 300,000 to 450,000 clones, with 70% to 90% occurring only once. Trimming shortened V by 3 bases and J by 4 bases, and 12 bases separated the two germline ends. The CDR3 length is 13 residues. CDR1 SQVTM and CDR2 ANQGSEA come from the germline V gene. Sequences were obtained from peripheral blood. The clonotype comes from a human donor in a cohort sampled during active COVID-19. The V gene is TRBV29-1, the J gene TRBJ2-5, with D hard to call. The CDR3 protein is CSVDKAFSETQYF. CDR3 bases: TGCAGCGTTGATAAAGCTTTTTCAGAGACCCAGTACTTC.